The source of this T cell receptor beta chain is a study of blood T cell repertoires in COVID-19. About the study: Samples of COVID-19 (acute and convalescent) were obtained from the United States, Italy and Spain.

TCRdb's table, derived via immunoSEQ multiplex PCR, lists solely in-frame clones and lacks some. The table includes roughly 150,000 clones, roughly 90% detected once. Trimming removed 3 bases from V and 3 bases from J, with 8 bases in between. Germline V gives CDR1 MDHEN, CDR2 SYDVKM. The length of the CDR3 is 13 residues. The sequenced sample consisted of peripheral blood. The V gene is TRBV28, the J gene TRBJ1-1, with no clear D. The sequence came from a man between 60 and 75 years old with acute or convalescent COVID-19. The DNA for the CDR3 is TGTGCCAGCAGTTTTCTGAGGGACACTGAAGCTTTCTTT. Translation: CASSFLRDTEAFF.